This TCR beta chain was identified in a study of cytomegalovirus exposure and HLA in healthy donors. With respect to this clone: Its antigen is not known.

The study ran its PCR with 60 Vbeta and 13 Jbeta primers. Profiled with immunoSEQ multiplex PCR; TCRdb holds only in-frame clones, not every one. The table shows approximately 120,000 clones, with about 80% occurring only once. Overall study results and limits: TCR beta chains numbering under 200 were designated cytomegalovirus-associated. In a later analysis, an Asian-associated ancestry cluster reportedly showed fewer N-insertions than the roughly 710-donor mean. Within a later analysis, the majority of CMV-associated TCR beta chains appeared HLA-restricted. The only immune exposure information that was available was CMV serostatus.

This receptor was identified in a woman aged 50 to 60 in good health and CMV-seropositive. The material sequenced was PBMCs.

CDR3 sequence: CASSSGHPNYGYTF. CDR3 nucleotides: TGTGCCAGCAGTTCGGGACACCCAAACTATGGCTACACCTTC. The chain employs TRBV7-2 and TRBJ1-2; the D gene is possibly TRBD1 (6 bases). Germline V lookup: CDR1 SGHTA, CDR2 FQGNSA. The V gene lost 6 bases and the J gene lost 2 bases, with 13 bases spanning the gap. The CDR3 has 14 residues.